This T cell receptor (beta chain) was sequenced during a study of immune evolution from preneoplasia to lung adenocarcinoma. The wider study: HLA loss of heterozygosity: less than 9% AIS, over 12% MIA, about 35% ADC, none AAH. Findings of the study overall: Top clone share appeared to fall from AAH through AIS, MIA, adenocarcinoma.

Profiling relied on immunoSEQ multiplex PCR, and the TCRdb table lists in-frame clones only, not all of them. The sample carries roughly 8,300 clones, 75% to 90% recorded once. The ends were cut back, 6 bases at V and 3 bases at J, with 18 bases in the middle. There are 15 residues in the CDR3. Germline lookup yields CDR1 ENHRY and CDR2 SYGVKD. With respect to this clone: Its antigen is unidentified.

V gene TRBV10-3 combines with J gene TRBJ2-7; a possible D gene is TRBD2 (5 bases). This TCR was recovered from a person aged 65-85 years with lung adenocarcinoma. The sequenced material came from FFPE minimally invasive lung adenocarcinoma tissue. The CDR3 bases are TGTGCCATCAGCGCTGGCCTGACTACCAGCTACGAGCAGTACTTC. Translating gives CAISAGLTTSYEQYF.